This T cell receptor (beta chain) appears in the sequencing data of a study of post-analysis software for immune sequencing data. The study's findings and limits: Higher frequency in patients than in controls was seen for about five TRBV segments, with TRBV5-6, TRBV5-1 and TRBV20-1 among them.

This CDR3 comprises 12 residues. The V gene lost 5 bases and the J gene lost 3 bases, with 8 bases spanning the gap. Germline assignment: CDR1 SGHRS and CDR2 YFSETQ. As regards this clonotype: Its antigen remains unidentified.

cDNA libraries of TCR beta carried unique molecular identifiers. cDNA molecules numbering some 500,000 came from about 1 to 10 million T cells. Using its own MiXCR run on the PCR reads, TCRdb lists one record per CDR3 protein. Of 740,000 or so distinct CDR3 sequences listed, approximately 57% are singletons. J is TRBJ2-5 and V is TRBV5-1; no reliable D call. Source material: blood. This TCR came from a girl between 10 and 17 years old with multiple sclerosis. The CDR3 DNA reads TGCGCCAGCAGTCACCTGGAAGAGACCCAGTACTTC. It specifies CASSHLEETQYF.